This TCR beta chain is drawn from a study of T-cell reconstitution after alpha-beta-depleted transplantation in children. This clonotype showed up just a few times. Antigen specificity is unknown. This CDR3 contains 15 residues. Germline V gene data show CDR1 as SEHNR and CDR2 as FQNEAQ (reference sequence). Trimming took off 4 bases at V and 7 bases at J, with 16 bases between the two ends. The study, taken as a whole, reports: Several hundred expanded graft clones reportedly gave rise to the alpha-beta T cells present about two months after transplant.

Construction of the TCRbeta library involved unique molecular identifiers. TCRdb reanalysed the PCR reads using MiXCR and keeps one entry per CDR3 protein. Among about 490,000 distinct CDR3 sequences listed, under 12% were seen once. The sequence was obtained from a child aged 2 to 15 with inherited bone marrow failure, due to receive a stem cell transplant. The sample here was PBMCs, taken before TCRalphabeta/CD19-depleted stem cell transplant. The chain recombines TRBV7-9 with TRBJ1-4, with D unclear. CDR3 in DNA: TGTGCCAGCAGCTCTATAGAGGTTCTGGGTGAAAAACTGTTTTTT. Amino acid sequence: CASSSIEVLGEKLFF.